This entry features one T cell receptor beta chain sequence. Its antigen is unknown. The data stem from a study of post-analysis software for immune sequencing data. In the study overall: Relapsing-remitting, secondary progressive and progressive-relapsing courses of multiple sclerosis were included.

Findings and caveats of the study: By F measure, strong co-clustering occurred among samples prepared in the same batch. A significant reduction in normalized Chao1 diversity was observed in multiple sclerosis patients versus controls. In patients, TRBV5-6, TRBV5-1 and TRBV20-1 belonged to roughly 5 TRBV segments found more frequently than in controls.

The library was made from cDNA and included unique molecular identifiers. About 500,000 cDNA molecules were obtained per 1 to 10 million input T cells. TCRdb analysed the PCR reads with MiXCR anew, one entry per CDR3 protein. The table has hundreds of thousands of distinct CDR3 sequences, about 32% seen once. CDR3 length: 11 residues. With 6 bases removed from V and 3 bases from J, the gap between germline ends came to 8 bases. Germline assignment: CDR1 SQVTM and CDR2 ANQGSEA. The chain combines TRBV29-1 with TRBJ1-1; D gene unclear. Input material: blood. The source is a girl aged 5 to 17 with multiple sclerosis. This CDR3 reads CSVKRDTEAFF. For the CDR3, the DNA is TGCAGCGTGAAGAGGGACACTGAAGCTTTCTTT.